This TCR beta chain came from a study of blood T cell repertoires in COVID-19. Study context: Acute and convalescent COVID-19 samples came from the United States, Italy and Spain. Nucleic acid was either cDNA or gDNA, and it came from T cells, B-cell-depleted T cells, or PBMCs.

Trimming removed 1 base at V and 5 bases at J, with 12 bases between. Looked up from germline, CDR1 is SEHNR and CDR2 is FQNEAQ (reference sequence). This CDR3 comprises 15 residues. This clone was recorded only once. In the authors' workflow: Amplifying reference gene primers gave estimates of nucleated cell counts. Produced via immunoSEQ multiplex PCR; TCRdb's table is partial and in-frame only. D and trimming come from the DNA, and the V and J calls and clone size come from that table. The sample has 390,000 or so clones, roughly 88% seen once. The sequenced sample was peripheral blood. The TCR was taken from a woman aged 30 to 39 with active or convalescent COVID-19. The chain combines TRBV7-9 with TRBJ1-5, with D unclear. The CDR3 reads CASSLGLGPDQPQHF. The DNA of the CDR3 is TGTGCCAGCAGCTTAGGGTTGGGCCCAGATCAGCCCCAGCATTTT. The variable domain in full, with the rest retrieved from reference TRBV7-9 and TRBJ1-5, is DTGVSQNPRHKITKRGQNVTFRCDPISEHNRLYWYRQTLGQGPEFLTYFQNEAQLEKSRLLSDRFSAERPKGSFSTLEIQRTEQGDSAMYLCASSLGLGPDQPQHFGDGTRLSIL.